Each of the 29 T cell receptor beta chains below was sequenced from the same sample in a study of beta chain features in type 1 diabetes. The isolated RNA, all of it, was reverse transcribed, so expressed TCRB transcripts were what got sequenced. Libraries were prepared by immunoSEQ multiplex PCR; TCRdb keeps only in-frame clonotypes and omits some of them. This table holds 250,000 to 300,000 clones, 8% found once. Material: central memory CD4+ T cells from blood. The receptor set was obtained from a woman between 18 and 30 years old in good health.

This clone was counted between two and nine times. V usage is TRBV28 and J usage is TRBJ2-1; a possible D gene is TRBD1 (6 bases). V was pared by 3 bases and J by 3 bases, with 9 bases between. The CDR3 extends over 14 amino acids. Germline CDR1 MDHEN, CDR2 SYDVKM. CDR3 in DNA: TGTGCCAGCAGTTTTTCAGGGGTCTACAATGAGCAGTTCTTC. Amino acid sequence: CASSFSGVYNEQFF. The complete variable domain, with remaining parts taken from reference TRBV28 and TRBJ2-1, reads DVKVTQSSRYLVKRTGEKVFLECVQDMDHENMFWYRQDPGLGLRLIYFSYDVKMKEKGDIPEGYSVSREKKERFSLILESASTNQTSMYLCASSFSGVYNEQFFGPGTRLTVL.

The J gene is TRBJ2-1, the V gene TRBV7-2; the D is unclear. The germline V gene has CDR1 SGHTA and CDR2 FQGNSA. Deletions cut 4 bases from V and 7 bases from J, with 8 bases between. CDR3 size: 12 residues. CDR3 in DNA: TGTGCCAGCAGCTCTAATCCAAATGAGCAGTTCTTC. Protein sequence: CASSSNPNEQFF.

This chain connects TRBV4-3 to TRBJ2-1; the D is unclear. The length of the CDR3 is 13 residues. With 1 base removed from V and 8 bases from J, the gap between germline ends came to 9 bases. The germline V gene encodes CDR1 LGHNA and CDR2 YSLEER. CDR3 nucleotide sequence: TGCGCCAGCAGCCAAGGGTTTGGGGATGAGCAGTTCTTC. Its protein product is CASSQGFGDEQFF.

This clone occurred once. The chain joins TRBV6-6 to TRBJ1-5, with D possibly TRBD1 on 6 matching bases. The CDR3 consists of 15 residues. Germline V lookup: CDR1 MNHNY, CDR2 SVGAGI (reference sequence). Trimming cost V 6 bases and J 0 bases, with 12 bases left between them. CDR3 nucleotides: TGTGCCAGCAGGACAGGACAGTATAGCAATCAGCCCCAGCATTTT. Translating gives CASRTGQYSNQPQHF.

In its sample, this clone was seen many times. The V call is TRBV6-6, the J call TRBJ2-1, with TRBD2 matching 10 bases. This CDR3 contains 15 residues. Germline values: CDR1 MNHNY, CDR2 SVGAGI (reference sequence). V shed 5 bases and J 3 bases; nucleotides not matched to a gene: 4. In DNA form, the CDR3 reads TGTGCCAGCAGTCCGCGGACTAGCGGCTACAATGAGCAGTTCTTC. Amino acid sequence: CASSPRTSGYNEQFF.

The J gene is TRBJ1-3, the V gene TRBV4-3; D remains ambiguous. Germline CDR1 LGHNA, CDR2 YSLEER. Trimming pared 0 bases from V and 5 bases from J, leaving 14 bases between. The CDR3 spans 16 residues. CDR3: CASSQDNRGIRNTIYF. The CDR3 DNA reads TGCGCCAGCAGCCAAGATAACCGCGGAATTCGAAACACCATATATTTT.

This clone was observed many times. The chain employs TRBV5-6 and TRBJ2-1; tentative D call: TRBD1 (5 bases). Trimming shortened V by 0 bases and J by 5 bases, and 12 bases separated the two germline ends. The length of the CDR3 is 15 residues. From germline, CDR1 is SGHDT and CDR2 YYEEEE. The DNA of the CDR3 is TGTGCCAGCAGCTTGGAACGTGGCAGGGACAATGAGCAGTTCTTC. Translated: CASSLERGRDNEQFF.

This clone was observed a handful of times. V usage is TRBV7-3 and J usage is TRBJ2-3; 7 bases are a match to TRBD2. J lost 0 bases, V lost 8 bases, and 2 bases had no gene match. Per the germline V gene, CDR1 is SGHTA and CDR2 is FQGTGA. The CDR3 is 13 residues long. CDR3 nucleotide sequence: TGTGCCAGCGGTAGCGGGAGCACAGATACGCAGTATTTT. Protein sequence: CASGSGSTDTQYF. The full variable domain, its missing parts supplied by reference TRBV7-3 and TRBJ2-3, is GAGVSQTPSNKVTEKGKYVELRCDPISGHTALYWYRQSLGQGPEFLIYFQGTGAADDSGLPNDRFFAVRPEGSVSTLKIQRTERGDSAVYLCASGSGSTDTQYFGPGTRLTVL.

In its sample, this clone was seen a few times. The identical CDR3 is also encoded by other nucleotide sequences in the sample. The rearrangement links TRBV18 to TRBJ2-5, with D perhaps assigned TRBD1 or TRBD2 (5 bases each). The germline CDR1 and CDR2 sequences are KGHSH and LQKENI. The CDR3 loop spans 11 amino acids. Trimming removed 5 bases at V and 5 bases at J, with 6 bases between. The CDR3 spells CASSEGETQYF. Here the CDR3 DNA reads TGTGCCAGCTCAGAGGGGGAGACCCAGTACTTC.

V is TRBV2 and J is TRBJ1-1; no reliable D call. Per germline, CDR1 SNHLY and CDR2 FYNNEI. CDR3 size: 11 residues. The germline V and J ends were trimmed by 6 bases and 0 bases, with 2 bases remaining between them. The CDR3 nucleotides are TGTGCCAGCAGGATGAACACTGAAGCTTTCTTT. It yields the protein CASRMNTEAFF.

This rearrangement joins TRBV5-1 to TRBJ2-2; D remains unclear. This CDR3 region has 14 residues. V lost 0 bases, J lost 6 bases, and 9 bases lay in between. Per the germline V gene, CDR1 is SGHRS and CDR2 is YFSETQ. The CDR3 region has the DNA TGCGCCAGCAGCTTGGGTTGGCTCGCCGGGGAGCTGTTTTTT. Residues: CASSLGWLAGELFF.

The gene calls are TRBV28 and TRBJ1-4; D is possibly TRBD1 (5 bases). Trimming stripped 8 bases from V and 4 bases from J, with 20 bases between. Germline V gene lookup returns CDR1 MDHEN and CDR2 SYDVKM. CDR3 length: 16 residues. Here the CDR3 DNA reads TGTGCCAGCGGAGGGGCAGGAGCGATCCTTAATGAAAAACTGTTTTTT. Amino acid sequence: CASGGAGAILNEKLFF.

This clone was seen only a few times. V and J are TRBV7-2 and TRBJ2-3, with 7 bases that match TRBD2. The germline V gene has CDR1 SGHTA and CDR2 FQGNSA. This CDR3 contains 17 residues. V was pared by 3 bases and J by 5 bases, with 14 bases of the junction left unmatched. CDR3 nucleotides: TGTGCCAGCAGCTTTTCTAGCGGCCCCCGTCGGGTAGATACGCAGTATTTT. This gives the protein CASSFSSGPRRVDTQYF.

The rearrangement uses TRBV2 and TRBJ2-1; D unresolved. The CDR3 contains 13 residues. V lost 2 bases, J lost 9 bases, and 11 bases lay in between. The germline V gene encodes CDR1 SNHLY and CDR2 FYNNEI. The DNA for the CDR3 is TGTGCCAGCAGTGAACTCCCCCTCGTTGAGCAGTTCTTC. Its translation: CASSELPLVEQFF.

CDR3 nucleotides: TGTGCCAGCAGCCCGACACCGGCCACAGATACGCAGTATTTT. Protein: CASSPTPATDTQYF. V usage is TRBV7-9 and J usage is TRBJ2-3; no clear D. The germline gives CDR1 SEHNR, CDR2 FQNEAQ (reference sequence). This CDR3 contains 14 residues. V lost 5 bases, J lost 2 bases, and 11 bases lay in between.

The table lists this clone with many counts. J is TRBJ2-5 and V is TRBV14; D is possibly TRBD2 (7 bases). The CDR3 sequence is 15 residues long. Per germline, CDR1 SGHDN and CDR2 FVKESK. Trimming pared 2 bases from V and 1 base from J, leaving 11 bases between. CDR3 region: CASSQFGGPQETQYF. The CDR3 nucleotides read TGTGCCAGCAGCCAATTCGGGGGGCCCCAAGAGACCCAGTACTTC.

In its sample, this clone was seen a few times. The gene calls are TRBV7-9 and TRBJ2-5; a possible D gene is TRBD1 (6 bases). The last part of the DNA fits TRBJ2-7 better; the J call may be wrong. The germline gives CDR1 SEHNR, CDR2 FQNEAQ (reference sequence). The CDR3 runs to 13 residues. The CDR3 region is CASSPPTGYEQYF. The DNA for the CDR3 is TGTGCCAGCAGCCCCCCGACAGGTTACGAGCAGTACTTC.

About this clone itself: Other DNA sequences in this sample translate to the same CDR3. This sequence joins TRBV30 and TRBJ1-1; a weak D match, TRBD1 (6 bases). The CDR3 runs 12 residues. V was clipped by 3 bases and J by 6 bases, with 11 bases between them. Germline V CDR1 and CDR2: GTSNPN, SVGIG (reference sequence). CDR3 region: CAWSGGGPEAFF. The DNA for the CDR3 is TGTGCCTGGAGCGGGGGGGGCCCTGAAGCTTTCTTT.

This clone was detected a few times. The rearrangement uses TRBV4-2 and TRBJ1-2, with TRBD1 matching 7 bases. The CDR3 runs to 14 residues. Germline assignment: CDR1 LGHNA and CDR2 YNFKEQ. The V gene end was trimmed by 3 bases and the J gene end by 4 bases; junction bases not matched to a gene: 5. In DNA, the CDR3 is TGTGCCAGCAGCCAGGCTACAGGGGTCTATGGCTACACCTTC. Residues: CASSQATGVYGYTF.

The gene calls are TRBV30 and TRBJ1-6; the D gene is possibly TRBD1 (5 bases). There are 14 residues in the CDR3. V lost 0 bases and J 5 bases, leaving 8 bases between the germline ends. Germline V gives CDR1 GTSNPN, CDR2 SVGIG (reference sequence). This CDR3 is CAWSVNRNNSPLHF. CDR3 in DNA: TGTGCCTGGAGTGTAAACAGGAATAATTCACCCCTCCACTTT.

The table lists this clone with a count of one. A much larger clone lies one base from this, so it may be a read error. The chain carries TRBV4-2 and TRBJ2-5; maybe TRBD2 (6 bases). The CDR3 has 18 amino acids. CDR1 LGHNA and CDR2 YNFKEQ come from the germline V gene. Trimming stripped 5 bases from V and 3 bases from J, with 25 bases between. CDR3 DNA: TGTGCCAGCAGCAGCGGTGGAGGGAAGACAAGCTTCGAAGAGACCCAGTACTTC. Residues: CASSSGGGKTSFEETQYF.

V gene TRBV29-1 combines with J gene TRBJ2-7; D possibly corresponds to TRBD1 (5 bases). This CDR3 region has 13 residues. Germline CDR1 and CDR2: SQVTM and ANQGSEA. Trimming took off 4 bases at V and 2 bases at J, with 12 bases between the two ends. CDR3 bases: TGCAGCGTTGGCGCAGGGAAGGCCTACGAGCAGTACTTC. Translation: CSVGAGKAYEQYF.

This clone was picked up many times. V is TRBV7-9 and J is TRBJ2-3, with D hard to call. V was clipped by 1 base and J by 4 bases, with 9 bases between them. This CDR3 has 14 amino acids. Germline values: CDR1 SEHNR, CDR2 FQNEAQ (reference sequence). CDR3 protein: CASSLGISSDTQYF. CDR3 in DNA: TGTGCCAGCAGCTTAGGGATATCTTCAGATACGCAGTATTTT.

The sample holds many counts of this clone. Other nucleotide sequences in the sample specify the same CDR3. V gene TRBV6-5 combines with J gene TRBJ1-1, with 7 bases that match TRBD1. After removal of 9 bases from V and 0 bases from J, the junction contained 4 bases not matched to a gene. Germline V gives CDR1 MNHEY, CDR2 SVGAGI. The CDR3 contains 13 residues. The CDR3 nucleotides read TGTGCCAGTAGGGGACAGATGAACACTGAAGCTTTCTTT. Protein: CASRGQMNTEAFF.

The chain has TRBV7-9 and TRBJ2-5; possible D gene TRBD2, 5 bases. Germline V gene sequence: CDR1 SEHNR, CDR2 FQNEAQ (reference sequence). Trimming shortened V by 3 bases and J by 5 bases, and 13 bases separated the two germline ends. The CDR3 runs to 14 residues. For the CDR3, the DNA is TGTGCCAGCAGCTTCCTCGGGGTTCGGGAGACCCAGTACTTC. It yields the protein CASSFLGVRETQYF.

This clone was seen a handful of times. The same CDR3 also results from other DNA sequences found in this sample. This chain uses TRBV4-1 with TRBJ2-3; TRBD1 or TRBD2 may be the D gene (5 bases each). V was pared by 3 bases and J by 3 bases, with 16 bases between. The CDR3 is made up of 16 amino acids. Germline CDR1 reads MGHRA; CDR2 reads YSYEKL. CDR3 coding DNA: TGCGCCAGCAGCCATCGCCGGGGCGGCACGACAGATACGCAGTATTTT. It yields the protein CASSHRRGGTTDTQYF.

The chain uses TRBV29-1 and TRBJ2-5; D is undetermined. Germline values: CDR1 SQVTM, CDR2 ANQGSEA. Trimming removed 4 bases at V and 3 bases at J, with 12 bases between. There are 13 residues in the CDR3. CDR3 region: CSVASGSEETQYF. The CDR3 nucleotides read TGCAGCGTTGCTTCGGGCAGCGAAGAGACCCAGTACTTC.

A few counts support this clone. The V gene is TRBV5-4, the J gene TRBJ1-4; the match to TRBD1 covers 9 bases. V dropped 4 bases and J dropped 8; count of bases not matched to a gene: 3. Germline CDR1 reads SGHNT; CDR2 reads YYREEE (reference sequence). CDR3 size: 13 residues. CDR3: CASSGQGREKLFF. CDR3 bases: TGTGCCAGCAGCGGACAGGGGAGGGAAAAACTGTTTTTT.

This clone has only a few counts. The chain combines TRBV7-3 with TRBJ2-7; D is unclear. The CDR3 extends over 14 amino acids. Germline-derived CDR1 and CDR2 are SGHTA and FQGTGA. With 2 bases removed from V and 2 bases from J, the gap between germline ends came to 10 bases. The CDR3, as DNA: TGTGCCAGCAGCTTAGAATCCAACACCTACGAGCAGTACGTC. Its protein product is CASSLESNTYEQYV.